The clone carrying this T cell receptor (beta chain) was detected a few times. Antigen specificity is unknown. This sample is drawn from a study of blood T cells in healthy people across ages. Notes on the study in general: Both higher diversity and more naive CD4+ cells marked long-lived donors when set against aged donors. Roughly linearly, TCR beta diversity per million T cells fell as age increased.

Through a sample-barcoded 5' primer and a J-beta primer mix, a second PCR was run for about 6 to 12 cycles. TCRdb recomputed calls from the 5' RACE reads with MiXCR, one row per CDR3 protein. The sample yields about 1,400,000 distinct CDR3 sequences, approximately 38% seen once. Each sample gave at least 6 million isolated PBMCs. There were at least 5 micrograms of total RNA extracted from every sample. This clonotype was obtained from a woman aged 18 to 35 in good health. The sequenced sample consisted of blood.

In DNA form, the CDR3 reads TGTGCCATCAGGCCGACTAGCGGGGGGTCCTACAATGAGCAGTTCTTC. This gives the protein CAIRPTSGGSYNEQFF. The chain has TRBV10-3 and TRBJ2-1, with 13 bases aligning to TRBD2. There are 16 residues in the CDR3. V lost 6 bases to trimming and J lost 1 base; unmatched junction nucleotides: 3. Per germline, CDR1 ENHRY and CDR2 SYGVKD.